This note documents a single T cell receptor (beta chain) sequence. This sample was taken from a study of blood T cell repertoires in COVID-19. At the level of the study: Acute and convalescent COVID-19 specimens originated in the United States, Italy and Spain.

V lost 4 bases and J lost 4, with 8 bases in between. The CDR3 spans 12 residues. Germline CDR1 is LGHDT and CDR2 is YNNKEL (reference sequence). In the authors' workflow: Amplification from reference gene primers served as the basis for estimated nucleated cell counts. Profiled with immunoSEQ multiplex PCR; TCRdb holds only in-frame clones, not every one. For V, J and clone size, that table is used; D and trimming come from the DNA. The table has roughly 230,000 clones, approximately 80% seen once. Cohort allocation depended upon clinical history that participants reported. Two negative PCRs, clearance, or symptom resolution had been documented for recovered Cohort 3 donors.

Sequencing used PBMCs or T cells enriched from blood (not recorded which). The sequence was collected from a woman in her sixties or seventies who had recovered from COVID-19. The chain joins TRBV3-1 (or the pseudogene TRBV3-2) to TRBJ2-7, with D hard to call. CDR3 in amino acids: CASSLTTYEQYF. DNA for the CDR3: TGTGCCAGCAGCCTTACTACGTACGAGCAGTACTTC.